The 15 T cell receptor beta chains below were found in one sample sequenced in a study of blood T cells in healthy people across ages. A sample-barcoded 5' primer and a J-beta primer mix were used in a second PCR of roughly 7 to 11 cycles. TCRdb re-called the 5' RACE reads through MiXCR, storing one row per CDR3 protein. In the table there are over 1,300,000 distinct CDR3 sequences, approximately 59% of which are singletons. Sequencing was performed on blood. These receptors were taken from a man between 18 and 29 years old in good health.

The chain joins TRBV28 to TRBJ1-2; TRBD1 matches 8 bases. This CDR3 is built from 16 residues. The germline gives CDR1 MDHEN, CDR2 SYDVKM. J was trimmed by 2 bases and V by 3 bases; bases with no gene match: 8. The CDR3 loop reads CASSLGTGPINYGYTF. Written as DNA, the CDR3 is TGTGCCAGCAGTTTGGGGACAGGCCCGATAAACTATGGCTACACCTTC.

The genes are TRBV12-5 and TRBJ2-3, with D maybe TRBD2 (6 bases). V shed 8 bases and J shed 0 bases, with 12 bases lying between them. The CDR3 is 14 residues long. From germline, CDR1 is LGHNT and CDR2 FRNRAP. As DNA, the CDR3 is TGTGCTAGTAGCGGGTACTCTAGCACAGATACGCAGTATTTT. This translates into CASSGYSSTDTQYF.

This clonotype was seen a few times. This chain uses TRBV6-5 with TRBJ2-5, with 7 bases aligning to TRBD1. Germline-derived CDR1 and CDR2 are MNHEY and SVGAGI. V shed 5 bases, J shed 1 base, and the junction held 7 bases outside the gene matches. The CDR3 has 15 residues. CDR3 sequence (DNA): TGTGCCAGCAGTCTCCTGGGACAGCGCCAAGAGACCCAGTACTTC. It codes for CASSLLGQRQETQYF.

V is TRBV20-1 and J is TRBJ1-2, with D possibly matching TRBD1 (6 bases). The V gene's germline CDR1 is DFQATT and CDR2 SNEGSKA (reference sequence). The CDR3 extends over 12 amino acids. CDR3 sequence reads: CRAGRTENGYTF. In DNA, the CDR3 is TGCAGGGCTGGAAGGACAGAGAATGGCTACACCTTC.

The CDR3 region has the DNA TGTGCCATCAGTGCTACCTGGGACAGAAGCACAGATACGCAGTATTTT. This translates into CAISATWDRSTDTQYF. The rearrangement links TRBV10-3 to TRBJ2-3; TRBD1 agrees at 7 bases. V trimming: 4 bases; J trimming: 0 bases; junction bases outside the gene matches: 7. The CDR3 spans 16 residues. CDR1 and CDR2 (germline): ENHRY, SYGVKD.

The genes are TRBV6-5 and TRBJ1-2, with D possibly being TRBD1 (6 bases). This CDR3 is 12 amino acids long. Per the germline V gene, CDR1 is MNHEY and CDR2 is SVGAGI. The V and J ends lost 2 bases and 6 bases respectively, with 7 bases between them. CDR3 protein: CASSYTGNGYTF. Written as DNA, the CDR3 is TGTGCCAGCAGTTACACAGGGAATGGCTACACCTTC.

The chain joins TRBV20-1 to TRBJ2-1; 8 positions match TRBD2. Germline assignment: CDR1 DFQATT and CDR2 SNEGSKA (reference sequence). The CDR3 runs to 16 residues. The V segment lost 3 bases and the J segment 6 bases; nucleotides outside the gene matches: 13. DNA of the CDR3: TGCAGTGCTAGGAAAAACCCAGCGGGAGATATCAATGAGCAGTTCTTC. Translated: CSARKNPAGDINEQFF.

V and J are TRBV3-1 and TRBJ1-2; D call uncertain. CDR1 and CDR2 (germline): LGHDT, YNNKEL (reference sequence). The V end lost 6 bases, the J end lost 4 bases, and 9 bases lay between the germline ends. The CDR3 length is 12 residues. The CDR3 sequence: CASRHIPYGYTF. The CDR3 coding sequence is TGTGCCAGCAGACATATACCCTATGGCTACACCTTC.

This clonotype has a handful of counts. J is TRBJ1-6 and V is TRBV20-1; 11 nucleotides line up with TRBD1. The germline V gene has CDR1 DFQATT and CDR2 SNEGSKA (reference sequence). The CDR3 has 13 amino acids. The CDR3 coding sequence is TGCAGCGCCAGGACAGGGGGCGATTCACCCCTCCACTTT. Translating it yields CSARTGGDSPLHF.

The rearrangement joins TRBV6-5 to TRBJ1-5, with D uncertain. V was pared by 0 bases and J by 4 bases, with 7 bases between. Germline values: CDR1 MNHEY, CDR2 SVGAGI. The CDR3 covers 14 residues. The CDR3 bases are TGTGCCAGCAGTTACTCGTGGCGGAATCAGCCCCAGCATTTT. Amino acid sequence: CASSYSWRNQPQHF.

The genes are TRBV7-6 and TRBJ2-2; D unresolved. Trimming removed 2 bases at V and 6 bases at J, with 16 bases between. This CDR3 contains 16 residues. Per germline, CDR1 SGHVS and CDR2 FNYEAQ. CDR3 bases: TGTGCCAGCAGCTTACGTTTGACTGCAGGCTCCGGGGAGCTGTTTTTT. Its protein is CASSLRLTAGSGELFF.

V usage is TRBV4-3 and J usage is TRBJ2-7; 9 bases align to TRBD1. In germline, CDR1 is LGHNA, CDR2 YSLEER. V was pared by 2 bases and J by 6 bases, with 2 bases of the junction left unmatched. This CDR3 is built from 13 residues. CDR3 in amino acids: CASSQSTGGEQYF. The CDR3 DNA is TGCGCCAGCAGCCAATCGACAGGGGGCGAGCAGTACTTC.

This clonotype was seen only once. The CDR3 loop reads CASSVDRGYSPLHF. In nucleotides, the CDR3 is TGTGCCAGCAGCGTCGACAGGGGGTATTCACCCCTCCACTTT. This rearrangement joins TRBV9 to TRBJ1-6, with 9 bases lining up with TRBD1. Germline V lookup: CDR1 SGDLS, CDR2 YYNGEE. This CDR3 region has 14 residues. The V gene end was trimmed by 2 bases and the J gene end by 8 bases; junction bases not matched to a gene: 2.

The V and J genes are TRBV21-1 and TRBJ1-5; the tabulated D call, TRBD1, remains unverified against the DNA. TRBV21-1 is assigned pseudogene status. The CDR3 is made up of 16 amino acids. Written as DNA, the CDR3 is TGTGCCAGCAGCTCGCCCCCCCGGTATAGCAATCAGCCCCAGCATTTT. This sequence encodes CASSSPPRYSNQPQHF.

This sequence joins TRBV25-1 and TRBJ2-5, with unresolved D. The germline V gene has CDR1 MGHDK and CDR2 SYGVNS. Deletions cut 4 bases from V and 0 bases from J, with 9 bases between. CDR3 length: 14 residues. This chain's CDR3 is CASSARHHQETQYF. CDR3 coding DNA: TGTGCCAGCAGTGCTAGACATCACCAAGAGACCCAGTACTTC.